These 25 T cell receptor beta chains came from one sample sequenced in a study of cytomegalovirus exposure and HLA in healthy donors. Amplification used 60 Vbeta primers and 13 Jbeta primers. Sequencing used immunoSEQ multiplex PCR; TCRdb keeps in-frame clones, though not all of them. The repertoire consists of over 110,000 clones, with roughly 80% occurring once and the leading ten covering about 0.91%. Sequences were obtained from PBMCs. All receptors derive from a man younger than 35 in good health and CMV-seronegative.

This clone occurred a few times. V and J are TRBV5-4 and TRBJ1-1; maybe TRBD1 (6 bases). V lost 0 bases to trimming and J lost 4 bases, with 13 bases between them. In germline, CDR1 is SGHNT, CDR2 YYREEE (reference sequence). This CDR3 is 15 amino acids long. The CDR3 is CASSLVGTGSTEAFF. The CDR3 nucleotides read TGTGCCAGCAGCTTGGTAGGCACAGGGTCCACTGAAGCTTTCTTT.

The V call is TRBV11-3, the J call TRBJ1-2; D is unclear. The CDR3 covers 12 residues. The V end lost 1 base, the J end lost 8 bases, and 8 bases lay between the germline ends. Germline loops: CDR1 SGHNT, CDR2 YENEEA. Here the CDR3 reads CASSLGQEGYTF. CDR3 coding DNA: TGTGCCAGCAGCTTAGGGCAGGAAGGCTACACCTTC.

The CDR3 bases are TGTGCCAGCAGCTCATCGAGGGGGACGAACACCGGGGAGCTGTTTTTT. Its protein product is CASSSSRGTNTGELFF. The chain combines TRBV7-3 with TRBJ2-2; D may be TRBD1 (6 bases). Deletions cut 4 bases from V and 0 bases from J, with 12 bases between. Germline V gene data show CDR1 as SGHTA and CDR2 as FQGTGA. The CDR3 is 16 residues long.

CDR3 amino acids: CAWSLGRGPGNTIYF. DNA of the CDR3: TGTGCCTGGAGCCTAGGCAGGGGGCCTGGAAACACCATATATTTT. The rearrangement uses TRBV30 and TRBJ1-3, with 8 bases matching TRBD1. Looked up from germline, CDR1 is GTSNPN and CDR2 is SVGIG (reference sequence). The junction had 6 bases not matched to a gene; V was cut back by 3 bases and J by 2 bases. The CDR3 has 15 amino acids.

The chain has TRBV4-3 and TRBJ2-2; 9 bases fit TRBD1. Germline lookup yields CDR1 LGHNA and CDR2 YSLEER. This CDR3 comprises 20 residues. V lost 6 bases to trimming and J lost 1 base; unmatched junction nucleotides: 18. CDR3 region: CASSRIPHRDRVVNTGELFF. CDR3 DNA sequence: TGCGCCAGCAGTCGCATTCCCCACCGGGACAGGGTCGTGAACACCGGGGAGCTGTTTTTT.

This clone was picked up many times. The chain has TRBV18 and TRBJ1-1; D is unresolved. Per the germline V gene, CDR1 is KGHSH and CDR2 is LQKENI. The CDR3 is 14 amino acids. V dropped 1 base and J dropped 3 bases, with 9 bases sitting between them. CDR3 nucleotides: TGTGCCAGCTCACCACAATCGGCGGACACTGAAGCTTTCTTT. Its translation: CASSPQSADTEAFF.

V is TRBV5-1 and J is TRBJ1-6; the D gene is possibly TRBD1 (5 bases). Germline V gene lookup returns CDR1 SGHRS and CDR2 YFSETQ. The V end lost 0 bases, the J end lost 0 bases, and 13 bases lay between the germline ends. The CDR3 has 18 amino acids. The CDR3 coding sequence is TGCGCCAGCAGCTTGGGAATATCAGGGAACTCCTATAATTCACCCCTCCACTTT. It specifies CASSLGISGNSYNSPLHF.

V usage is TRBV10-3 and J usage is TRBJ1-3, with 11 bases identical to TRBD1. Germline-derived CDR1 and CDR2 are ENHRY and SYGVKD. Unmatched junction bases numbered 5, after V lost 1 base and J lost 3 bases. The CDR3 is 17 residues long. Written as DNA, the CDR3 is TGTGCCATCAGTGAGTGGACAGGGGGCGGTTATGGAAACACCATATATTTT. Encoded protein: CAISEWTGGGYGNTIYF.

The V call is TRBV27, the J call TRBJ1-6; D is possibly TRBD1 (5 bases). The CDR3 extends over 15 amino acids. Germline CDR1 reads MNHEY; CDR2 reads SMNVEV (reference sequence). The V end was cut by 2 bases, the J end by 10 bases, with 15 bases between. CDR3: CASSLPPGSNSPLHF. DNA for the CDR3: TGTGCCAGCAGTTTACCCCCAGGGTCAAACTCACCCCTCCACTTT.

As regards this clone: The same CDR3 is also encoded by other DNA sequences in this sample. The rearrangement links TRBV10-3 to TRBJ2-7, with D uncertain. This CDR3 has 13 residues. The V gene's germline CDR1 is ENHRY and CDR2 SYGVKD. Trimming took off 3 bases at V and 5 bases at J, with 11 bases between the two ends. The CDR3 DNA is TGTGCCATCAGTGACCCTGGGCATGACGAGCAGTACTTC. Its protein is CAISDPGHDEQYF.

This chain links TRBV13 with TRBJ1-1; D possibly corresponds to TRBD1 (5 bases). Germline V gene lookup returns CDR1 PRHDT and CDR2 FYEKMQ (reference sequence). V was clipped by 0 bases and J by 4 bases, with 15 bases between them. This CDR3 has 16 residues. The CDR3 spells CASSLGKWAQGTEAFF. The CDR3 coding sequence is TGTGCCAGCAGCTTAGGAAAATGGGCGCAGGGCACTGAAGCTTTCTTT. Looking up the rest from reference TRBV13 and TRBJ1-1 gives the full variable domain: AAGVIQSPRHLIKEKRETATLKCYPIPRHDTVYWYQQGPGQDPQFLISFYEKMQSDKGSIPDRFSAQQFSDYHSELNMSSLELGDSALYFCASSLGKWAQGTEAFFGQGTRLTVV.

The rearrangement uses TRBV27 and TRBJ2-6; maybe TRBD1 (6 bases). The germline V and J ends were trimmed by 3 bases and 0 bases, with 24 bases remaining between them. Germline V gene sequence: CDR1 MNHEY, CDR2 SMNVEV (reference sequence). The CDR3 runs 21 residues. CDR3 bases: TGTGCCAGCAGTTTTGGTGAGGGTATCCCGGGACACCTCTCTGGGGCCAACGTCCTGACTTTC. This encodes CASSFGEGIPGHLSGANVLTF.

The chain links TRBV27 to TRBJ1-5; no clear D. V lost 5 bases and J lost 2, with 13 bases in between. The V gene's germline CDR1 is MNHEY and CDR2 SMNVEV (reference sequence). The CDR3 loop spans 15 amino acids. CDR3 DNA sequence: TGTGCCAGCAGTCTAAGTAGTTACGGCAATCAGCCCCAGCATTTT. Its protein product is CASSLSSYGNQPQHF.

A note on this clone: The junction departs from germline at one end; a sequencing error may be responsible. This chain links TRBV7-9 with TRBJ2-7, with a tentative D call TRBD2 (6 bases). Per the germline V gene, CDR1 is SEHNR and CDR2 is FQNEAQ (reference sequence). The CDR3 has 12 residues. The CDR3 nucleotides read TGTTCCAGCAGCTTACGGAGGGGCGAGCAGTACTTC. Translating gives CSSSLRRGEQYF.

The rearrangement links TRBV11-2 to TRBJ2-3, with 7 bases that match TRBD1. CDR3 length: 16 residues. V lost 1 base and J lost 2; bases outside the gene matches: 6. Germline assignment: CDR1 SGHAT and CDR2 FQNNGV. CDR3 in DNA: TGTGCCAGCAGCTTAGGATTACAGGGGAACACAGATACGCAGTATTTT. It is translated as CASSLGLQGNTDTQYF.

The rearrangement links TRBV6-1 to TRBJ1-3; no clear D. With 2 bases removed from V and 4 bases from J, the gap between germline ends came to 6 bases. CDR1 is MNHNS and CDR2 is SASEGT in the germline V gene. CDR3 length: 13 amino acids. This chain's CDR3 is CASSEQFGNTIYF. CDR3 sequence (DNA): TGTGCCAGCAGTGAACAGTTCGGAAACACCATATATTTT.

In its sample, this clone was seen a few times. This chain connects TRBV6-1 to TRBJ1-6, with TRBD1 matching over 12 bases. Trimming cost V 5 bases and J 9 bases; bases outside gene matches: 2. Germline CDR1 MNHNS, CDR2 SASEGT. This CDR3 comprises 14 residues. Here the CDR3 reads CASSRDRGLSPLHF. CDR3 DNA sequence: TGTGCCAGCAGTAGGGACAGGGGGCTTTCACCCCTCCACTTT.

V is TRBV4-2 and J is TRBJ2-6; 8 bases align to TRBD2. J gave up 2 bases and V 2 bases, and 14 bases lay outside the gene matches. Germline V gene data show CDR1 as LGHNA and CDR2 as YNFKEQ. The CDR3 runs to 20 residues. The CDR3: CASSQRSPGAGGTGANVLTF. The CDR3 DNA follows: TGTGCCAGCAGCCAACGGAGCCCCGGGGCGGGAGGAACTGGGGCCAACGTCCTGACTTTC.

The rearrangement uses TRBV6-6 and TRBJ2-7; D call uncertain. Trimming took off 2 bases at V and 3 bases at J, with 11 bases between the two ends. Germline loops: CDR1 MNHNY, CDR2 SVGAGI (reference sequence). This CDR3 contains 14 residues. CDR3 in DNA: TGTGCCAGCAGTTACAATACCAGAATCTACGAGCAGTACTTC. This encodes CASSYNTRIYEQYF.

The chain combines TRBV19 with TRBJ1-5; unclear D gene. The CDR3 sequence is 15 residues long. Trimming pared 6 bases from V and 0 bases from J, leaving 12 bases between. Germline loops: CDR1 LNHDA, CDR2 SQIVND (reference sequence). For the CDR3, the DNA is TGTGCCAGTAGCCCCCTAGGATATAGCAATCAGCCCCAGCATTTT. Protein: CASSPLGYSNQPQHF.

The chain uses TRBV18 and TRBJ2-5; TRBD1 aligns across 7 bases. TRBJ2-7 matches the DNA end more closely, so the J call is doubtful. The CDR3 has 15 amino acids. Germline assignment: CDR1 KGHSH and CDR2 LQKENI. As DNA, the CDR3 is TGTGCCAGCTCACTGGACAGGTCCCCGCTGAACGAGCAGTACTTC. It codes for CASSLDRSPLNEQYF.

As concerns this clone: The junction departs from germline at one end; a sequencing error may be responsible. The chain joins TRBV7-9 to TRBJ1-1; the match to TRBD1 covers 7 bases. Germline V gene data show CDR1 as SEHNR and CDR2 as FQNEAQ (reference sequence). This CDR3 has 15 residues. The CDR3 bases are TGTTCCAGCAGCCCTGGGAGACAGGGGAACACTGAAGCTTTCTTT. Translated, it gives CSSSPGRQGNTEAFF.

The V call is TRBV6-5, the J call TRBJ2-1, with 10 positions matching TRBD1. Trimming took 5 bases from V and 10 from J; bases not matched to a gene: 11. The germline CDR1 and CDR2 sequences are MNHEY and SVGAGI. The CDR3 is made up of 15 amino acids. This CDR3 reads CASSPAGTGAGEQFF. CDR3 coding DNA: TGTGCCAGCAGTCCTGCCGGGACAGGGGCGGGCGAGCAGTTCTTC.

To note about this clone: Germline and junction disagree at one end, which may indicate a read error. V gene TRBV7-9 combines with J gene TRBJ1-5; TRBD1 matches 10 bases. Germline CDR1 SEHNR, CDR2 FQNEAQ (reference sequence). The CDR3 contains 17 residues. The CDR3 region is CSSSFSPDRGHDQPQHF. CDR3 bases: TGTTCCAGCAGCTTTAGTCCCGACAGGGGGCACGATCAGCCCCAGCATTTT.

This chain connects TRBV2 to TRBJ2-2; D unclear. CDR1 is SNHLY and CDR2 is FYNNEI in the germline V gene. The CDR3 consists of 15 residues. V lost 2 bases and J 4 bases, leaving 11 bases between the germline ends. CDR3 DNA sequence: TGTGCCAGCAGTGAACAGACAATTTCCACCGGGGAGCTGTTTTTT. This gives the protein CASSEQTISTGELFF.